The rows below give T cell receptor beta chains drawn from one sample of a study of blood T cell repertoires in COVID-19. Measured with immunoSEQ multiplex PCR; TCRdb has only the in-frame clones, and not every one. The data contain 250,000 or so clones, roughly nine tenths of them singletons. Source material: peripheral blood. The source is a woman aged 40 to 50 who had recovered from COVID-19. The CDR3 runs from the conserved cysteine through the conserved F or W. Fields, in order: D gene, J gene, V gene, clone size, CDR3 protein, CDR3 DNA. A D gene is named only where the DNA matches it firmly. The size entry is marked missing in some rows and otherwise reads once, few, many or a size class.

d_gene: -
j_gene: TRBJ1-5
v_gene: TRBV19
abundance: -
CDR3aa: CASSITTGYQPQHF
CDR3nt: TGTGCCAGTAGTATAACGACAGGTTATCAGCCCCAGCATTTT

d_gene: -
j_gene: TRBJ2-1
v_gene: TRBV29-1
abundance: -
CDR3aa: CSVVVALSYNEQFF
CDR3nt: TGCAGCGTTGTGGTAGCGTTATCCTACAATGAGCAGTTCTTC

d_gene: -
j_gene: TRBJ1-6
v_gene: TRBV5-4
abundance: -
CDR3aa: CASSLDGSNSPLHF
CDR3nt: TGTGCCAGCAGCTTGGACGGGTCCAATTCACCCCTCCACTTT

d_gene: -
j_gene: TRBJ2-7
v_gene: TRBV9
abundance: -
CDR3aa: CASSVGGSYEQYF
CDR3nt: TGTGCCAGCAGCGTAGGAGGCTCCTACGAGCAGTACTTC

d_gene: -
j_gene: TRBJ2-1
v_gene: TRBV6-5
abundance: -
CDR3aa: CASSYAESSYNEQFF
CDR3nt: TGTGCCAGCAGTTACGCCGAGAGCTCCTACAATGAGCAGTTCTTC

d_gene: TRBD1
j_gene: TRBJ2-5
v_gene: TRBV7-2
abundance: few
CDR3aa: CASSDNRGQETQYF
CDR3nt: TGTGCCAGCAGTGATAACAGGGGCCAAGAGACCCAGTACTTC

d_gene: -
j_gene: TRBJ2-5
v_gene: TRBV3-1/TRBV3-2
abundance: -
CDR3aa: CASSQRATQETQYF
CDR3nt: TGTGCCAGCAGCCAGCGGGCCACCCAAGAGACCCAGTACTTC

d_gene: -
j_gene: TRBJ1-2
v_gene: TRBV12-5
abundance: -
CDR3aa: CASGRLPDSYGYTF
CDR3nt: TGTGCTAGTGGCCGCCTCCCGGACAGCTATGGCTACACCTTC

d_gene: -
j_gene: TRBJ1-3
v_gene: TRBV28
abundance: once
CDR3aa: CASSFLLSSFSGNTIYF
CDR3nt: TGTGCCAGCAGTTTCTTGTTGTCCTCTTTCTCTGGAAACACCATATATTTT

d_gene: -
j_gene: TRBJ2-1
v_gene: TRBV27
abundance: few
CDR3aa: CASWTPHNEQFF
CDR3nt: TGTGCCAGCTGGACACCTCACAATGAGCAGTTCTTC

d_gene: TRBD1
j_gene: TRBJ1-5
v_gene: TRBV28
abundance: -
CDR3aa: CASTPGTGDQPQHF
CDR3nt: TGTGCCAGCACCCCCGGGACAGGGGATCAGCCCCAGCATTTT

d_gene: TRBD1
j_gene: TRBJ1-4
v_gene: TRBV27
abundance: -
CDR3aa: CASSPPDRRNEKLFF
CDR3nt: TGTGCCAGCAGTCCCCCGGACAGGCGGAATGAAAAACTGTTTTTT

d_gene: -
j_gene: TRBJ2-7
v_gene: TRBV11-2
abundance: -
CDR3aa: CASNTGAGGFYEQYF
CDR3nt: TGTGCCAGCAACACGGGGGCAGGGGGATTCTACGAGCAGTACTTC

d_gene: -
j_gene: TRBJ1-2
v_gene: TRBV21-1
abundance: -
CDR3aa: CASSKQTGGLYGYTF
CDR3nt: TGTGCCAGCAGCAAACAAACAGGGGGACTTTATGGCTACACCTTC

d_gene: TRBD2
j_gene: TRBJ2-3
v_gene: TRBV5-6
abundance: -
CDR3aa: CASSLAGRGSTDTQYF
CDR3nt: TGTGCCAGCAGCTTGGCCGGGCGGGGGAGCACAGATACGCAGTATTTT

d_gene: -
j_gene: TRBJ1-1
v_gene: TRBV6-2/TRBV6-3
abundance: few
CDR3aa: CASSYSRTTTEAFF
CDR3nt: TGTGCCAGCAGTTACTCGAGGACAACCACTGAAGCTTTCTTT

d_gene: -
j_gene: TRBJ2-2
v_gene: TRBV27
abundance: -
CDR3aa: CASKDLLGELFF
CDR3nt: TGTGCCAGCAAGGACTTACTGGGGGAGCTGTTTTTT

d_gene: TRBD2
j_gene: TRBJ2-5
v_gene: TRBV7-2
abundance: once
CDR3aa: CASSFMSRLAGGETQYF
CDR3nt: TGTGCCAGCAGCTTTATGAGCCGACTAGCGGGGGGGGAGACCCAGTACTTC

d_gene: -
j_gene: TRBJ1-2
v_gene: TRBV3-1/TRBV3-2
abundance: -
CDR3aa: CASSQIIRRDNNYGYTF
CDR3nt: TGTGCCAGCAGCCAAATCATACGCCGGGACAATAACTATGGCTACACCTTC

d_gene: -
j_gene: TRBJ2-7
v_gene: TRBV28
abundance: few
CDR3aa: CASIGAAGAYEQYF
CDR3nt: TGTGCCAGCATCGGGGCAGCGGGTGCCTACGAGCAGTACTTC

d_gene: -
j_gene: TRBJ2-7
v_gene: TRBV29-1
abundance: -
CDR3aa: CSVVAGFPYEQYF
CDR3nt: TGCAGCGTTGTCGCCGGGTTCCCCTACGAGCAGTACTTC

d_gene: -
j_gene: TRBJ2-5
v_gene: TRBV2
abundance: -
CDR3aa: CASSERTAETQYF
CDR3nt: TGTGCCAGCAGTGAGCGTACCGCAGAGACCCAGTACTTC

d_gene: TRBD1
j_gene: TRBJ1-4
v_gene: TRBV5-1
abundance: -
CDR3aa: CASHRGRGPKLFF
CDR3nt: TGCGCCAGTCATAGGGGGCGAGGTCCAAAACTGTTTTTT

d_gene: -
j_gene: TRBJ1-5
v_gene: TRBV7-9
abundance: -
CDR3aa: CASSALGGTDQPQHF
CDR3nt: TGTGCCAGCAGCGCACTAGGCGGGACTGATCAGCCCCAGCATTTT

d_gene: TRBD2
j_gene: TRBJ2-1
v_gene: TRBV7-6
abundance: -
CDR3aa: CASSLGLADLVEQFF
CDR3nt: TGTGCCAGCAGCTTGGGACTAGCGGACCTCGTAGAGCAGTTCTTC

d_gene: -
j_gene: TRBJ2-7
v_gene: TRBV29-1
abundance: -
CDR3aa: CSVGGTASSYEQYF
CDR3nt: TGCAGCGTTGGCGGGACAGCTAGCTCCTACGAGCAGTACTTC

d_gene: TRBD1
j_gene: TRBJ1-1
v_gene: TRBV6-6
abundance: -
CDR3aa: CASSTEDRGNTEAFF
CDR3nt: TGTGCCAGCAGTACTGAAGACAGGGGGAACACTGAAGCTTTCTTT

d_gene: -
j_gene: TRBJ2-7
v_gene: TRBV5-1
abundance: few
CDR3aa: CASSTDGSPYEQYF
CDR3nt: TGCGCCAGCAGCACGGACGGGAGCCCCTACGAGCAGTACTTC

d_gene: TRBD1
j_gene: TRBJ1-1
v_gene: TRBV6-1
abundance: -
CDR3aa: CASSEIRTGGYTEAFF
CDR3nt: TGTGCCAGCAGTGAAATCCGGACAGGGGGCTACACTGAAGCTTTCTTT

d_gene: -
j_gene: TRBJ2-3
v_gene: TRBV6-2/TRBV6-3
abundance: once
CDR3aa: CASSSHKLTEDTQYF
CDR3nt: TGTGCCAGCAGTTCCCACAAGTTGACGGAGGATACGCAGTATTTT

d_gene: -
j_gene: TRBJ2-2
v_gene: TRBV11-2
abundance: -
CDR3aa: CASILEPTGELFF
CDR3nt: TGTGCCAGCATCCTCGAGCCTACCGGGGAGCTGTTTTTT

d_gene: -
j_gene: TRBJ1-6
v_gene: TRBV7-2
abundance: -
CDR3aa: CASSLAPAGENSPLHF
CDR3nt: TGTGCCAGCAGCTTAGCTCCGGCAGGGGAAAATTCACCCCTCCACTTT

d_gene: TRBD1
j_gene: TRBJ1-5
v_gene: TRBV10-3
abundance: -
CDR3aa: CAISEVRGPSSNQPQHF
CDR3nt: TGTGCCATCAGTGAGGTTAGGGGGCCTTCTAGCAATCAGCCCCAGCATTTT

d_gene: -
j_gene: TRBJ1-1
v_gene: TRBV18
abundance: few
CDR3aa: CASSPERIEAFF
CDR3nt: TGTGCCAGCTCACCGGAGAGAATTGAAGCTTTCTTT

d_gene: -
j_gene: TRBJ2-7
v_gene: TRBV27
abundance: few
CDR3aa: CASSSAEAYEQYF
CDR3nt: TGTGCCAGCAGTTCTGCAGAGGCCTACGAGCAGTACTTC

d_gene: -
j_gene: TRBJ1-6
v_gene: TRBV5-6
abundance: -
CDR3aa: CASRLPGDNSPLHF
CDR3nt: TGTGCCAGCAGGCTGCCGGGGGATAATTCACCCCTCCACTTT

d_gene: TRBD2
j_gene: TRBJ2-7
v_gene: TRBV18
abundance: -
CDR3aa: CASSPGVRGDYEQYF
CDR3nt: TGTGCCAGCTCACCTGGAGTTCGGGGGGACTACGAGCAGTACTTC

d_gene: -
j_gene: TRBJ1-4
v_gene: TRBV19
abundance: -
CDR3aa: CASSPSGLNNEKLFF
CDR3nt: TGTGCCAGTAGTCCTTCGGGACTCAACAATGAAAAACTGTTTTTT

d_gene: TRBD1
j_gene: TRBJ1-6
v_gene: TRBV10-1
abundance: -
CDR3aa: CASSGTGGADNSPLHF
CDR3nt: TGCGCCAGCAGTGGCACAGGGGGCGCGGATAATTCACCCCTCCACTTT

d_gene: TRBD2
j_gene: TRBJ2-1
v_gene: TRBV24-1
abundance: -
CDR3aa: CATSDSSGRRGEQFF
CDR3nt: TGTGCCACCAGTGATTCTAGCGGGAGGAGGGGTGAGCAGTTCTTC

d_gene: TRBD2
j_gene: TRBJ2-5
v_gene: TRBV5-1
abundance: -
CDR3aa: CASSLGGRAEETQYF
CDR3nt: TGCGCCAGCAGCTTGGGCGGGAGGGCCGAAGAGACCCAGTACTTC

d_gene: -
j_gene: TRBJ1-3
v_gene: TRBV18
abundance: -
CDR3aa: CASSPLSAVSGNTIYF
CDR3nt: TGTGCCAGCTCACCACTGAGCGCCGTCTCTGGAAACACCATATATTTT

d_gene: TRBD1
j_gene: TRBJ2-5
v_gene: TRBV28
abundance: -
CDR3aa: CASSYGTGDIETQYF
CDR3nt: TGTGCCAGCAGTTACGGGACAGGGGATATAGAGACCCAGTACTTC

d_gene: -
j_gene: TRBJ1-2
v_gene: TRBV7-3
abundance: -
CDR3aa: CASSSHGGSGYTF
CDR3nt: TGTGCCAGCAGCTCCCATGGGGGGAGTGGCTACACCTTC

d_gene: TRBD1
j_gene: TRBJ1-6
v_gene: TRBV3-1/TRBV3-2
abundance: -
CDR3aa: CASSRQGSTDSPLHF
CDR3nt: TGTGCCAGCAGTCGACAGGGGTCGACAGATTCACCCCTCCACTTT

d_gene: TRBD2
j_gene: TRBJ2-1
v_gene: TRBV5-1
abundance: -
CDR3aa: CASSLKLEGGGWEQFF
CDR3nt: TGCGCCAGCAGCTTGAAGTTGGAGGGCGGGGGTTGGGAGCAGTTCTTC

d_gene: -
j_gene: TRBJ2-2
v_gene: TRBV9
abundance: -
CDR3aa: CASSVALGAGGELFF
CDR3nt: TGTGCCAGCAGCGTAGCTCTGGGGGCGGGCGGGGAGCTGTTTTTT

d_gene: -
j_gene: TRBJ1-1
v_gene: TRBV5-1
abundance: -
CDR3aa: CASSLVVQNRNTEAFF
CDR3nt: TGCGCCAGCAGCTTGGTGGTGCAAAACAGAAACACTGAAGCTTTCTTT

d_gene: -
j_gene: TRBJ1-2
v_gene: TRBV7-9
abundance: -
CDR3aa: CASSLGGQPGYTF
CDR3nt: TGTGCCAGCAGCTTAGGTGGACAACCTGGCTACACCTTC

d_gene: TRBD1
j_gene: TRBJ1-2
v_gene: TRBV28
abundance: -
CDR3aa: CASSGDRLGGGYTF
CDR3nt: TGTGCCAGCAGTGGGGACAGGCTAGGGGGTGGCTACACCTTC

d_gene: -
j_gene: TRBJ1-5
v_gene: TRBV16
abundance: -
CDR3aa: CASSHGTNQPQHF
CDR3nt: TGTGCCAGCAGCCATGGCACCAATCAGCCCCAGCATTTT

d_gene: TRBD1
j_gene: TRBJ2-5
v_gene: TRBV29-1
abundance: -
CDR3aa: CSASSPGGSETQYF
CDR3nt: TGCAGCGCCTCGTCTCCAGGGGGCTCAGAGACCCAGTACTTC

d_gene: TRBD2
j_gene: TRBJ2-3
v_gene: TRBV2
abundance: -
CDR3aa: CASSIAGTSTDTQYF
CDR3nt: TGTGCCAGCAGTATAGCGGGGACTAGCACAGATACGCAGTATTTT

d_gene: TRBD2
j_gene: TRBJ2-1
v_gene: TRBV7-2
abundance: -
CDR3aa: CASSPGGGSYNEQFF
CDR3nt: TGTGCCAGCAGCCCGGGGGGGGGCTCCTACAATGAGCAGTTCTTC